The 31 T cell receptor beta chains in this list originate from one sample, sequenced in a study of CD8+ T cells in alopecia areata. As the sequencing template, cDNA was produced by extracting RNA and reverse transcribing it. Sequencing used immunoSEQ multiplex PCR; TCRdb keeps in-frame clones, though not all of them. The sample consists of about 180,000 clones, roughly 60% of them appearing once. The sequences come from CD4+ T cells sorted from blood, collected at week 0. The receptors stem from a human donor with alopecia areata.

This chain joins TRBV27 and TRBJ2-3, with 13 bases identical to TRBD2. The length of the CDR3 is 15 residues. V shed 6 bases, J shed 2 bases, and the junction held 2 bases outside the gene matches. Germline CDR1 is MNHEY and CDR2 is SMNVEV (reference sequence). The CDR3 DNA reads as TGTGCCAGCAGGGGACTAGCGGGGAACACAGATACGCAGTATTTT. Translation: CASRGLAGNTDTQYF.

J is TRBJ1-2 and V is TRBV18; a possible D gene is TRBD1 (5 bases). V lost 4 bases, J lost 7 bases, and 7 bases lay in between. The CDR3 consists of 11 residues. Germline V lookup: CDR1 KGHSH, CDR2 LQKENI. The CDR3 reads CASSLGAGYTF. As DNA, the CDR3 is TGTGCCAGCTCACTAGGGGCTGGCTACACCTTC.

CDR3 bases: TGTGCCAGCGGCGGGATCTCAAGACAGCCCCAGCATTTT. Its translation: CASGGISRQPQHF. The rearrangement uses TRBV6-5 and TRBJ1-5, with unresolved D. The CDR3 has 13 residues. The germline V gene encodes CDR1 MNHEY and CDR2 SVGAGI. V lost 8 bases, J lost 7 bases, and 15 bases lay in between.

In its sample, this clone was seen a few times. CDR3 coding DNA: TGTGCCTGGAGATTCCGGGACTTGAACACCGGGGAGCTGTTTTTT. Protein product: CAWRFRDLNTGELFF. The chain combines TRBV30 with TRBJ2-2, with a tentative D call TRBD2 (6 bases). CDR3 length equals 15 residues. In germline, CDR1 is GTSNPN, CDR2 SVGIG (reference sequence). Trimming removed 3 bases from V and 1 base from J, with 12 bases in between.

The rearrangement joins TRBV5-1 to TRBJ2-7; possible D gene TRBD2, 5 bases. Trimming took off 0 bases at V and 3 bases at J, with 7 bases between the two ends. The CDR3 is 13 residues long. Germline lookup yields CDR1 SGHRS and CDR2 YFSETQ. In DNA form, the CDR3 reads TGCGCCAGCAGCTTGGAGGACTTCTACGAGCAGTACTTC. Protein product: CASSLEDFYEQYF.

This clone was observed a few times. V and J are TRBV5-4 and TRBJ2-5, with TRBD2 matching over 8 bases. Germline V gene lookup returns CDR1 SGHNT and CDR2 YYREEE (reference sequence). The V and J ends lost 4 bases and 7 bases, in that order; junction bases with no gene match: 12. This CDR3 has 15 residues. Written as DNA, the CDR3 is TGTGCCAGCAGCAATCCCGGGACTAGGTCTGGGACCCAGTACTTC. Its protein is CASSNPGTRSGTQYF.

The chain joins TRBV6-6 to TRBJ1-6; D unclear. Germline assignment: CDR1 MNHNY and CDR2 SVGAGI (reference sequence). V shed 2 bases and J shed 10 bases, with 15 bases lying between them. The CDR3 spans 15 residues. The CDR3 bases are TGTGCCAGCAGTTACCCCGGGCGGCGTGGCTCACCCCTCCACTTT. Encoded protein: CASSYPGRRGSPLHF.

The chain couples TRBV29-1 to TRBJ1-1; D is undetermined. CDR1 and CDR2 (germline): SQVTM, ANQGSEA. There are 13 residues in the CDR3. Deletions cut 2 bases from V and 0 bases from J, with 7 bases between. This chain's CDR3 is CSVESVMNTEAFF. The DNA of the CDR3 is TGCAGCGTTGAATCAGTCATGAACACTGAAGCTTTCTTT.

This chain joins TRBV5-1 and TRBJ1-2; 7 bases line up with TRBD1. The CDR3 runs to 15 residues. Germline V gene data show CDR1 as SGHRS and CDR2 as YFSETQ. The trim removed 4 bases at V and 8 bases at J, leaving 14 bases unmatched. CDR3 DNA: TGCGCCAGCAGCCCGACGACAGGGCGGGCTGAGGGCTACACCTTC. Translated: CASSPTTGRAEGYTF.

This clone came up a few times. Additional DNA sequences in this sample encode the identical CDR3. The chain is built from TRBV29-1 and TRBJ2-5; D unclear. V was pared by 4 bases and J by 5 bases, with 5 bases between. In germline, CDR1 is SQVTM, CDR2 ANQGSEA. The CDR3 has 10 amino acids. The CDR3 region is CSVVGETQYF. CDR3 nucleotides: TGCAGCGTTGTCGGCGAGACCCAGTACTTC. Complete variable domain (other parts from reference TRBV29-1 and TRBJ2-5): SAVISQKPSRDICQRGTSLTIQCQVDSQVTMMFWYRQQPGQSLTLIATANQGSEATYESGFVIDKFPISRPNLTFSTLTVSNMSPEDSSIYLCSVVGETQYFGPGTRLLVL.

V and J are TRBV11-2 and TRBJ2-3; D may be TRBD2 (5 bases). The CDR3 is 13 amino acids. Per germline, CDR1 SGHAT and CDR2 FQNNGV. Trimming pared 5 bases from V and 4 bases from J, leaving 10 bases between. CDR3 nucleotide sequence: TGTGCCAGCAGCGCCTTACTAGCAGATACGCAGTATTTT. Residues: CASSALLADTQYF.

The chain joins TRBV25-1 to TRBJ1-2; TRBD1 matches at 7 bases. Germline CDR1 is MGHDK and CDR2 is SYGVNS. The J segment lost 8 bases and the V segment lost 4 bases, leaving 13 bases of the junction unmatched. There are 15 residues in the CDR3. DNA for the CDR3: TGTGCCAGCAGTGCAATGACAGGGCCCCCTGGGGGCTACACCTTC. This gives the protein CASSAMTGPPGGYTF.

This clone was found once. The V gene is TRBV25-1, the J gene TRBJ1-2; D is ambiguous. From germline, CDR1 is MGHDK and CDR2 SYGVNS. V dropped 3 bases and J dropped 7 bases, with 9 bases sitting between them. This CDR3 has 12 residues. CDR3 protein: CASSDGLSGYTF. The CDR3 DNA sequence: TGTGCCAGCAGTGATGGACTCTCTGGCTACACCTTC.

The chain has TRBV30 and TRBJ1-5, with D hard to call. Trimming took off 2 bases at V and 2 bases at J, with 7 bases between the two ends. The CDR3 consists of 13 residues. Germline V gene lookup returns CDR1 GTSNPN and CDR2 SVGIG (reference sequence). DNA of the CDR3: TGTGCCTGGAGTTATGTCGGCAATCAGCCCCAGCATTTT. This encodes CAWSYVGNQPQHF.

V is TRBV9 and J is TRBJ2-7; no clear D. CDR1 is SGDLS, CDR2 YYNGEE, per germline. V was shortened by 0 bases and J by 0 bases, with 7 bases between the two germline ends. The CDR3 totals 14 residues. DNA for the CDR3: TGTGCCAGCAGCGTAGGGGCCACCTCCTACGAGCAGTACTTC. As protein: CASSVGATSYEQYF.

The chain has TRBV30 and TRBJ2-1, with 7 bases identical to TRBD2. Germline CDR1 is GTSNPN and CDR2 is SVGIG (reference sequence). The CDR3 is 15 amino acids. The V segment lost 0 bases and the J segment 5 bases; nucleotides outside the gene matches: 7. This CDR3 is CAWSVRRGMNNEQFF. In nucleotides, the CDR3 is TGTGCCTGGAGTGTACGGCGGGGGATGAACAATGAGCAGTTCTTC.

The chain is built from TRBV30 and TRBJ1-1; D ambiguous. The CDR3 is 15 amino acids. Germline CDR1 is GTSNPN and CDR2 is SVGIG (reference sequence). Trimming took 0 bases from V and 0 from J, leaving 11 bases between them. CDR3 nucleotide sequence: TGTGCCTGGAGTGTACATCTGGGTTTGAACACTGAAGCTTTCTTT. Protein product: CAWSVHLGLNTEAFF.

The CDR3 protein is CSAGTGTGGPDTQYF. The CDR3 region has the DNA TGCAGTGCCGGGACCGGGACAGGGGGCCCAGATACGCAGTATTTT. The rearrangement links TRBV29-1 to TRBJ2-3, with 12 positions matching TRBD1. The germline gives CDR1 SQVTM, CDR2 ANQGSEA. The CDR3 is made up of 15 amino acids.

The rearrangement uses TRBV29-1 and TRBJ2-7; D may correspond to TRBD1 or TRBD2 (5 bases each). In germline, CDR1 is SQVTM, CDR2 ANQGSEA. V lost 3 bases, J lost 7 bases, and 13 bases lay in between. The CDR3 length is 12 residues. The DNA of the CDR3 is TGCAGCGTTGATGGGGGTGGTCGGGAGCAGTACTTC. This encodes CSVDGGGREQYF.

The V call is TRBV5-1, the J call TRBJ2-6, with 7 nucleotides matching TRBD2. J gave up 11 bases and V 6 bases, and 5 bases lay outside the gene matches. CDR1 is SGHRS, CDR2 YFSETQ, per germline. The CDR3 consists of 12 residues. CDR3 region: CASNERGDVLTF. DNA for the CDR3: TGCGCCAGCAATGAACGGGGGGACGTCCTGACTTTC.

This chain joins TRBV30 and TRBJ2-6; 7 nucleotides match TRBD1. The CDR3 totals 21 residues. With 4 bases clipped from V and 0 bases from J, the junction kept 21 bases outside the gene matches. Per the germline V gene, CDR1 is GTSNPN and CDR2 is SVGIG (reference sequence). The CDR3 loop is CAWTTSPRQGSQHSGANVLTF. The DNA of the CDR3 is TGTGCCTGGACCACCAGCCCGAGACAGGGTTCGCAACACTCTGGGGCCAACGTCCTGACTTTC.

The chain combines TRBV4-1 with TRBJ2-7, with 9 nucleotides matching TRBD1. The CDR3 spans 17 residues. CDR1 MGHRA and CDR2 YSYEKL come from the germline V gene. Losses at the gene ends were 0 bases for V and 6 bases for J; bases not matched to a gene: 12. The CDR3 loop is CASSQDWRTGAPLEQYF. The CDR3 DNA follows: TGCGCCAGCAGCCAAGATTGGAGGACAGGGGCACCGCTCGAGCAGTACTTC.

In its sample, this clone was seen once. The chain couples TRBV10-2 to TRBJ2-1; 7 positions match TRBD2. Germline loops: CDR1 WSHSY, CDR2 SAAADI. The CDR3 covers 15 residues. The junction had 10 bases not matched to a gene; V was cut back by 6 bases and J by 5 bases. CDR3 coding DNA: TGCGCCAGCAGACCAACTAGCGTAAGGGACAATGAGCAGTTCTTC. This encodes CASRPTSVRDNEQFF.

The chain employs TRBV2 and TRBJ2-4, with no clear D. In germline, CDR1 is SNHLY, CDR2 FYNNEI. The CDR3 has 13 amino acids. The V end was cut by 6 bases, the J end by 0 bases, with 6 bases between. CDR3 nucleotide sequence: TGTGCCAGCAGAGACCCAGCCAAAAACATTCAGTACTTC. As protein: CASRDPAKNIQYF.

In DNA, the CDR3 is TGTGCCAGCAGCTTGGCTGCGACACAAGGAGAGACCCAGTACTTC. It is translated as CASSLAATQGETQYF. V and J are TRBV5-6 and TRBJ2-5; D not certain. Germline CDR1 is SGHDT and CDR2 is YYEEEE. The CDR3 sequence is 15 residues long. V was pared by 0 bases and J by 4 bases, with 13 bases between.

This chain uses TRBV29-1 with TRBJ2-4; the D is unclear. V lost 0 bases and J 0 bases, leaving 9 bases between the germline ends. The CDR3 consists of 15 residues. CDR1 and CDR2 (germline): SQVTM, ANQGSEA. In DNA, the CDR3 is TGCAGCGTTGAAGAGCAGACCGTAGCCAAAAACATTCAGTACTTC. Its protein product is CSVEEQTVAKNIQYF. The variable domain in full, with the rest retrieved from reference TRBV29-1 and TRBJ2-4, is SAVISQKPSRDICQRGTSLTIQCQVDSQVTMMFWYRQQPGQSLTLIATANQGSEATYESGFVIDKFPISRPNLTFSTLTVSNMSPEDSSIYLCSVEEQTVAKNIQYFGAGTRLSVL.

The rearrangement joins TRBV27 to TRBJ2-1; 8 bases match TRBD1. Germline loops: CDR1 MNHEY, CDR2 SMNVEV (reference sequence). Trimming took 6 bases from V and 0 from J; bases not matched to a gene: 4. This CDR3 is built from 15 residues. CDR3 region: CASRVDRGSYNEQFF. The CDR3 nucleotides are TGTGCCAGCAGAGTCGACAGGGGCTCCTACAATGAGCAGTTCTTC.

The chain employs TRBV29-1 and TRBJ1-1, with D possibly matching TRBD1 (5 bases). This CDR3 is built from 15 residues. Looked up from germline, CDR1 is SQVTM and CDR2 is ANQGSEA. V lost 6 bases and J lost 0, with 17 bases in between. The CDR3 sequence: CSVQSRQSVNTEAFF. CDR3 sequence (DNA): TGCAGCGTACAGAGTCGACAGTCAGTGAACACTGAAGCTTTCTTT.

The chain couples TRBV18 to TRBJ1-3; the D is unclear. V dropped 0 bases and J dropped 1 base, with 4 bases sitting between them. Per the germline V gene, CDR1 is KGHSH and CDR2 is LQKENI. CDR3 length equals 14 residues. CDR3 nucleotide sequence: TGTGCCAGCTCACCACCAAATTCTGGAAACACCATATATTTT. Residues: CASSPPNSGNTIYF.

The rearrangement joins TRBV27 to TRBJ1-6; 12 nucleotides agree with TRBD1. V was clipped by 2 bases and J by 7 bases; unmatched bases: 3. Per the germline V gene, CDR1 is MNHEY and CDR2 is SMNVEV (reference sequence). CDR3 length equals 16 residues. In DNA form, the CDR3 reads TGTGCCAGCAGTTTAGGGGACAGGGGGCGAAATTCACCCCTCCACTTT. Translated: CASSLGDRGRNSPLHF.

V gene TRBV6-5 combines with J gene TRBJ2-7; 9 bases fit TRBD2. Looked up from germline, CDR1 is MNHEY and CDR2 is SVGAGI. CDR3 length: 14 amino acids. Trimming took 5 bases from V and 2 from J; bases not matched to a gene: 4. CDR3 in DNA: TGTGCCAGCAGTACTAGCGGGTATGCCTACGAGCAGTACTTC. Translating it yields CASSTSGYAYEQYF.